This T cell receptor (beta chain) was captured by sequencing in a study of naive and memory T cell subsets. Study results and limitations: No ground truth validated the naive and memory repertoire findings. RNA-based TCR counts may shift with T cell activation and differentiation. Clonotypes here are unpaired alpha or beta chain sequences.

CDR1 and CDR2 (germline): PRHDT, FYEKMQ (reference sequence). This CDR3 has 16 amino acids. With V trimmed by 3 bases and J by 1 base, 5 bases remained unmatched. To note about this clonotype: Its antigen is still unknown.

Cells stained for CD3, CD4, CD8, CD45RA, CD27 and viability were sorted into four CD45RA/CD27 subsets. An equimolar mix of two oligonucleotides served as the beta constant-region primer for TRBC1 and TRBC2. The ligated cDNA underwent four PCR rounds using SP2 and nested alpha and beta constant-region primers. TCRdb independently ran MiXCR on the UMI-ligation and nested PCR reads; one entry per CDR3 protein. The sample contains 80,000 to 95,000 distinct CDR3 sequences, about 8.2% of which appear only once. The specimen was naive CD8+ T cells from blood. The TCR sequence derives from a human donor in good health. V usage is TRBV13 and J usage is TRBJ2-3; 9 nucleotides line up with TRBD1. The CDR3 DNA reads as TGTGCCAGCAGCTTCCTACAGGGGGCCGGCACAGATACGCAGTATTTT. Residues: CASSFLQGAGTDTQYF.